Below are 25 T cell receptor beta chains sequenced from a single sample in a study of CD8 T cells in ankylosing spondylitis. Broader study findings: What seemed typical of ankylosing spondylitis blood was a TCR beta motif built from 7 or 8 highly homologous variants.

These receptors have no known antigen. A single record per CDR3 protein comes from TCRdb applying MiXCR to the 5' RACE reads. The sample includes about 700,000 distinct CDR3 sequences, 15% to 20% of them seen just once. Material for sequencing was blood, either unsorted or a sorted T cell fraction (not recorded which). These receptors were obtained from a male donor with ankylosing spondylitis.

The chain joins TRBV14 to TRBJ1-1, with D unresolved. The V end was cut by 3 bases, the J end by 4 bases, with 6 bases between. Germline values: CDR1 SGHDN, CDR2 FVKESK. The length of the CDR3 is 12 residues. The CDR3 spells CASSHEFTEAFF. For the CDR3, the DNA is TGTGCCAGCAGCCACGAGTTCACTGAAGCTTTCTTT.

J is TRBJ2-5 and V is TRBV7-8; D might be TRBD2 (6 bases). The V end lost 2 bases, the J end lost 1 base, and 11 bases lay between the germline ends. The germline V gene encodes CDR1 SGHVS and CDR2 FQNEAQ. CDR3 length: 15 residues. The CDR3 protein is CASSLWASAQETQYF. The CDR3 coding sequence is TGTGCCAGCAGCTTATGGGCTAGCGCCCAAGAGACCCAGTACTTC. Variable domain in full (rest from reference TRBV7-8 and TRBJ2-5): GAGVSQSPRYKVAKRGQDVALRCDPISGHVSLFWYQQALGQGPEFLTYFQNEAQLDKSGLPSDRFFAERPEGSVSTLKIQRTQQEDSAVYLCASSLWASAQETQYFGPGTRLLVL.

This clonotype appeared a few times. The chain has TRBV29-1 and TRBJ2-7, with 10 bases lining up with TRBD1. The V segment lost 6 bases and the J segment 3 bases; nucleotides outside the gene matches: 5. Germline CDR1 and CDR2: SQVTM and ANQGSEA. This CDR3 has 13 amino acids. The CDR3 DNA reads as TGCAGCGTGTGGACAGGGGGGGTCTACGAGCAGTACTTC. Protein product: CSVWTGGVYEQYF.

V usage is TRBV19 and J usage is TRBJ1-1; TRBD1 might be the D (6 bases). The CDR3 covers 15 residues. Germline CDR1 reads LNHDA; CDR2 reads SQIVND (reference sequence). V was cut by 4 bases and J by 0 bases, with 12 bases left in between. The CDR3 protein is CASSTTGTLNTEAFF. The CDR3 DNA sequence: TGTGCCAGTAGTACTACCGGGACACTGAACACTGAAGCTTTCTTT.

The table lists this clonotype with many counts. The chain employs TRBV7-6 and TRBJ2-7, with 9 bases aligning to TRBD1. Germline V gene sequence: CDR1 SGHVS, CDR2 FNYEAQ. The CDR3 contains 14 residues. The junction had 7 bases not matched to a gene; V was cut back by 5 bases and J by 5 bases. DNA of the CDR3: TGTGCCAGCAGCCTAGGGACAGGGTGGAACGAGCAGTACTTC. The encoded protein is CASSLGTGWNEQYF.

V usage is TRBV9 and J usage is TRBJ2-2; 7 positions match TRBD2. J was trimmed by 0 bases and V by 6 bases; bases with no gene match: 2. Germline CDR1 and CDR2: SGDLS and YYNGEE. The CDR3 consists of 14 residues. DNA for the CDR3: TGTGCCAGCAAGCGGGATTCGAACACCGGGGAGCTGTTTTTT. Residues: CASKRDSNTGELFF. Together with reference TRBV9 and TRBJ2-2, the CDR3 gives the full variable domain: DSGVTQTPKHLITATGQRVTLRCSPRSGDLSVYWYQQSLDQGLQFLIQYYNGEERAKGNILERFSAQQFPDLHSELNLSSLELGDSALYFCASKRDSNTGELFFGEGSRLTVL.

CDR3 DNA: TGCAGTGCTAGTAAGGGAAACCAGGGGACTGAAGCTTTCTTT. As protein: CSASKGNQGTEAFF. The chain has TRBV20-1 and TRBJ1-1; D might be TRBD1 (6 bases). From germline, CDR1 is DFQATT and CDR2 SNEGSKA (reference sequence). The CDR3 consists of 14 residues. V lost 3 bases, J lost 5 bases, and 16 bases lay in between.

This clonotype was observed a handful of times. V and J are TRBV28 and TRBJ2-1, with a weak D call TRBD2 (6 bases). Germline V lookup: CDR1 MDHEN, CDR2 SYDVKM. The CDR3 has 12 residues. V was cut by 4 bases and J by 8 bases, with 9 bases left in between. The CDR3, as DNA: TGTGCCAGCAGTTCAACGGGGGATGAGCAGTTCTTC. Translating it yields CASSSTGDEQFF. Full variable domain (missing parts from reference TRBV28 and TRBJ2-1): DVKVTQSSRYLVKRTGEKVFLECVQDMDHENMFWYRQDPGLGLRLIYFSYDVKMKEKGDIPEGYSVSREKKERFSLILESASTNQTSMYLCASSSTGDEQFFGPGTRLTVL.

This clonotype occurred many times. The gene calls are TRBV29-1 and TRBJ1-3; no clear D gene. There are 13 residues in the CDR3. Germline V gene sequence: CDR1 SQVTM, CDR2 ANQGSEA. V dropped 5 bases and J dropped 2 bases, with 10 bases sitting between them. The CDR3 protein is CSVWGVPGNTIYF. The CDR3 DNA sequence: TGCAGCGTTTGGGGAGTACCTGGAAACACCATATATTTT. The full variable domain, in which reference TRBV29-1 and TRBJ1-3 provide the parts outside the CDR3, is SAVISQKPSRDICQRGTSLTIQCQVDSQVTMMFWYRQQPGQSLTLIATANQGSEATYESGFVIDKFPISRPNLTFSTLTVSNMSPEDSSIYLCSVWGVPGNTIYFGEGSWLTVV.

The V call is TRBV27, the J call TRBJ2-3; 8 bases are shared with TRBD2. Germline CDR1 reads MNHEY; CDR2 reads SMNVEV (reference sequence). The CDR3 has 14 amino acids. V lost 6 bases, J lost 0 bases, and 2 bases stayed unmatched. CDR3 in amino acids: CASSIAGSTDTQYF. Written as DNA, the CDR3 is TGTGCCAGCAGCATAGCGGGAAGCACAGATACGCAGTATTTT.

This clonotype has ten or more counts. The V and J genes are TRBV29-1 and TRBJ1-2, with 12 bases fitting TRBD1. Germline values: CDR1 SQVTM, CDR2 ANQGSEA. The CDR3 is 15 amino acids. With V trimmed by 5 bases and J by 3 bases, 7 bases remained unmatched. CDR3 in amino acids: CSVSGTGGADYGYTF. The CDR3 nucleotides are TGCAGCGTTTCCGGGACAGGGGGCGCGGACTATGGCTACACCTTC.

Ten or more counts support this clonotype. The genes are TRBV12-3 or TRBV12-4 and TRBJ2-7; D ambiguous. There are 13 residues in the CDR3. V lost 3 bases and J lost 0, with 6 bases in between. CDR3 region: CASSFVISYEQYF. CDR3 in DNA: TGTGCCAGCAGTTTCGTCATCTCCTACGAGCAGTACTTC.

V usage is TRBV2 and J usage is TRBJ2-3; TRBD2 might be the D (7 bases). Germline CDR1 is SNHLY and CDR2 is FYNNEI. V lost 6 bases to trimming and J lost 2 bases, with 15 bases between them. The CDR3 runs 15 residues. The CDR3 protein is CASRPPGGLTDTQYF. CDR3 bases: TGTGCCAGCAGACCCCCGGGGGGCCTCACAGATACGCAGTATTTT.

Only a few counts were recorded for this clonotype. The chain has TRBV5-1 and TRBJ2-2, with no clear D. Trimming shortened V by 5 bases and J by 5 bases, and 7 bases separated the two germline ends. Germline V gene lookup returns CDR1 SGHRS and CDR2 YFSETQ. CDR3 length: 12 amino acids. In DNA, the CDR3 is TGCGCCAGCAGTCGAGAGACCGGGGAGCTGTTTTTT. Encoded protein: CASSRETGELFF. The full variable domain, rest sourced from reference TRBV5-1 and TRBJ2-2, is KAGVTQTPRYLIKTRGQQVTLSCSPISGHRSVSWYQQTPGQGLQFLFEYFSETQRNKGNFPGRFSGRQFSNSRSEMNVSTLELGDSALYLCASSRETGELFFGEGSRLTVL.

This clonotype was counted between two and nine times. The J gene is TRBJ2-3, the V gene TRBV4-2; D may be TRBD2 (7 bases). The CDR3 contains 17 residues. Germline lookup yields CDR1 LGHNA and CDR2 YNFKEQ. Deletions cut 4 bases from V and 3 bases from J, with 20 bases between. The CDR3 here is CASSPGDRGARTDTQYF. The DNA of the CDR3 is TGTGCCAGCAGCCCCGGGGACCGGGGGGCTCGGACAGATACGCAGTATTTT.

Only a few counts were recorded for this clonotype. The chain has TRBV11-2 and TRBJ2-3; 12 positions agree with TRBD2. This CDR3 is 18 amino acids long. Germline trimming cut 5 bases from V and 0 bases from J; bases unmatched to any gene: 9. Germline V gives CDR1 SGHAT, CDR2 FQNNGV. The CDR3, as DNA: TGTGCCAGCAGCCAAGGACTAGCGGGGTATGCTAGCACAGATACGCAGTATTTT. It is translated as CASSQGLAGYASTDTQYF. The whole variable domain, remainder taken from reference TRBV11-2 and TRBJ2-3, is EAGVAQSPRYKIIEKRQSVAFWCNPISGHATLYWYQQILGQGPKLLIQFQNNGVVDDSQLPKDRFSAERLKGVDSTLKIQPAKLEDSAVYLCASSQGLAGYASTDTQYFGPGTRLTVL.

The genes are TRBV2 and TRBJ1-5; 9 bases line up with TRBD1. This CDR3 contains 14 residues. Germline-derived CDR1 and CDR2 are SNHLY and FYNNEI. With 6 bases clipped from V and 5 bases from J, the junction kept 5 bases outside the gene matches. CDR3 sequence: CASSGTGSHQPQHF. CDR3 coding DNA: TGTGCCAGCAGCGGGACAGGGTCCCATCAGCCCCAGCATTTT.

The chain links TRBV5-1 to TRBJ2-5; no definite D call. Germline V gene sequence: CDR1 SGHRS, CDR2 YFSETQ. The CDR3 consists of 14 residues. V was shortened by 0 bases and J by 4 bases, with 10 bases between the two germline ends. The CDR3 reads CASSLGGRTETQYF. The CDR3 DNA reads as TGCGCCAGCAGCTTGGGGGGAAGAACAGAGACCCAGTACTTC.

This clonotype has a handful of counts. CDR3 protein: CASSLAPHSGTSTDTQYF. DNA of the CDR3: TGTGCCAGCAGCTTAGCCCCTCATAGCGGGACCAGCACAGATACGCAGTATTTT. This sequence joins TRBV11-1 and TRBJ2-3, with 8 bases identical to TRBD2. This CDR3 region has 18 residues. Germline lookup yields CDR1 SGHAT and CDR2 FQDESV (reference sequence). The junction had 8 bases not matched to a gene; V was cut back by 0 bases and J by 0 bases.

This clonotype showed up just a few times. The CDR3 reads CASSPSGINEQFF. CDR3 DNA: TGCGCCAGCAGCCCTAGCGGGATCAATGAGCAGTTCTTC. J is TRBJ2-1 and V is TRBV5-1, with TRBD2 matching over 9 bases. Germline CDR1 reads SGHRS; CDR2 reads YFSETQ. The CDR3 is 13 residues long. V trimming: 4 bases; J trimming: 6 bases; junction bases outside the gene matches: 2. Supplemented by reference TRBV5-1 and TRBJ2-1, the full variable domain reads KAGVTQTPRYLIKTRGQQVTLSCSPISGHRSVSWYQQTPGQGLQFLFEYFSETQRNKGNFPGRFSGRQFSNSRSEMNVSTLELGDSALYLCASSPSGINEQFFGPGTRLTVL.

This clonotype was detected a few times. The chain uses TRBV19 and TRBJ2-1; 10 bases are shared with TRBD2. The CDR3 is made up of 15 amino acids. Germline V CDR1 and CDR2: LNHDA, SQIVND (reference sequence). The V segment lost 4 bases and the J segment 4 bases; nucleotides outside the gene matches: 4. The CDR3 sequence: CASSTTSGDYNEQFF. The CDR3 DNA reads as TGTGCCAGTAGTACCACTAGCGGGGATTACAATGAGCAGTTCTTC.

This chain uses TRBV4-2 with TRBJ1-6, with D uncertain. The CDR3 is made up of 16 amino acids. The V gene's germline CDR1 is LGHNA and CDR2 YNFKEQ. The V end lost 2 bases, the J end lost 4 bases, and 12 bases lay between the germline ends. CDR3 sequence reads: CASSQLPGGYNSPLHF. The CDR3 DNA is TGTGCCAGCAGCCAACTTCCGGGAGGTTATAATTCACCCCTCCACTTT.

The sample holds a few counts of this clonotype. CDR3 residues: CASSLGLFVNEQFF. The CDR3 bases are TGTGCCAGCAGTTTGGGACTATTCGTGAATGAGCAGTTCTTC. V is TRBV12-3 or TRBV12-4 and J is TRBJ2-1; 7 bases are a match to TRBD2. The CDR3 runs to 14 residues. Trimming removed 3 bases from V and 7 bases from J; junction bases left unmatched: 6.

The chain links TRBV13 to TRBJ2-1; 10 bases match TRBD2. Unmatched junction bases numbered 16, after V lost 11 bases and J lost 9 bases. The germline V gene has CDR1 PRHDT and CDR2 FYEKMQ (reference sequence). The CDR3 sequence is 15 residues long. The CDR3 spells CALGASGSIKGEQFF. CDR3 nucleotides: TGTGCCCTAGGGGCTAGCGGGAGCATCAAAGGTGAGCAGTTCTTC. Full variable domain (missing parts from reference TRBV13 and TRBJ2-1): AAGVIQSPRHLIKEKRETATLKCYPIPRHDTVYWYQQGPGQDPQFLISFYEKMQSDKGSIPDRFSAQQFSDYHSELNMSSLELGDSALYFCALGASGSIKGEQFFGPGTRLTVL.

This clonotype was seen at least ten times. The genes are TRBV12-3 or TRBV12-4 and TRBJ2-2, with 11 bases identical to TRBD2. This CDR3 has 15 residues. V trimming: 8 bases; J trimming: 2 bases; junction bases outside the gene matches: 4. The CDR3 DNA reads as TGTGCCAGCGACGGACTAGCGGGCAACACCGGGGAGCTGTTTTTT. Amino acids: CASDGLAGNTGELFF.